This T cell receptor (beta chain) was sequenced in a study of T cell repertoires in cytomegalovirus infection. From the reads, TCRdb called clonotypes with MiXCR, one entry per CDR3 protein. The data contain 500,000 or so distinct CDR3 sequences, about 17% of them singletons. This clonotype was seen a single time. Its target is unknown. The conserved phenylalanine or tryptophan is not found at the CDR3 terminus, so this likely reflects a read error. It is unclear where the CDR3 begins or ends on the DNA, so no DNA is shown, and the CDR3 is as TCRdb lists it. Regarding the study as a whole: Clonotype analysis showed dominance of the ex vivo response by HLA-C-restricted CMV-specific TCR beta clonotypes. Cumulative frequency (of public TCR beta family members) identified carriers of CMV plus the relevant HLA.

Termini included, the CDR3 measures 15 amino acids. Germline V CDR1 and CDR2: SGHVS, FNYEAQ. The chain recombines TRBV7-6 with TRBJ2-1; the table gives TRBD1 as D, unverified against the DNA. The material sequenced was CD8+ T cells from PBMCs. The TCR comes from a human donor in good health (CMV status not recorded). Some clones in this sample may be carry-over from other donors' samples. CDR3: CASSLCGGGGNEQLL.